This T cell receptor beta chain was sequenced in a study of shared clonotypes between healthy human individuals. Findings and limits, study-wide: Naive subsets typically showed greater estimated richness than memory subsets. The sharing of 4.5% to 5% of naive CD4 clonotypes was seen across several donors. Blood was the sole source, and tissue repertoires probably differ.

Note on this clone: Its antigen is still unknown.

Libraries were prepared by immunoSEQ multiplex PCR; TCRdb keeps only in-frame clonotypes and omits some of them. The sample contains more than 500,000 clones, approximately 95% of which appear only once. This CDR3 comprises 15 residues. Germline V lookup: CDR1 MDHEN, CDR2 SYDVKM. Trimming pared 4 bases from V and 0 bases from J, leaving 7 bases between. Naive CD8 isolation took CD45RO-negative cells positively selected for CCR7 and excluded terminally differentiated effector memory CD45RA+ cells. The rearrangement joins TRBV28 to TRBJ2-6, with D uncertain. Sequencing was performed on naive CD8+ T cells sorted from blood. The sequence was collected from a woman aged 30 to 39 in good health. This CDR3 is CASSYLTSGANVLTF. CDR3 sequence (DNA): TGTGCCAGCAGTTACCTCACCTCTGGGGCCAACGTCCTGACTTTC.